Listed below are T cell receptor beta chains from one sample, sequenced in a study of cytomegalovirus exposure and HLA in healthy donors. The data were produced by immunoSEQ multiplex PCR, yet TCRdb's version contains in-frame clones alone and is incomplete. Among roughly 230,000 clones listed, about nine tenths were seen once. The sequenced material came from PBMCs. These receptors all stem from a girl aged 2-10 years in good health and CMV-seronegative. CDR3s leave out the opening cysteine and the closing phenylalanine or tryptophan.

V gene	J gene	CDR3 protein
TRBV7-2	TRBJ2-7	ASSLVSGGLEQY
TRBV7-9	TRBJ2-5	SSSLPGLREETQY
TRBV6-1	TRBJ2-3	ASRGGGMRTDTQY
TRBV9	TRBJ1-5	ASSEDSGNQPQH
TRBV7-9	TRBJ2-7	ASQPGQGVRSYEQY
TRBV5-1	TRBJ1-5	ASSLGGDQPQH
TRBV27	TRBJ1-2	ASRTDRGNGYT
TRBV7-2	TRBJ2-6	ASSPTGANVLT
TRBV7-8	TRBJ1-3	ASSLRSGNTIY
TRBV9	TRBJ2-5	ASSGLAGDLQETQY
TRBV5-6	TRBJ2-5	ASSPLGLAGQETQY
TRBV7-2	TRBJ2-1	ASSSTGLREQF
TRBV5-1	TRBJ2-1	ASSSTGTSGSREQF
TRBV7-9	TRBJ1-2	ASSLDRGWAILHGYT
TRBV9	TRBJ2-1	ASSVPAGGSGEQF
TRBV7-6	TRBJ2-3	ASSLTSGSADTQY
TRBV5-5	TRBJ1-1	ASSRGTLNTEAF
TRBV30	TRBJ2-1	AWSHGTSGRGNEQF
TRBV5-5	TRBJ1-2	ASSKTGLLNLGYT
TRBV2	TRBJ1-1	ASRSLRFNTEAF
TRBV2	TRBJ2-7	ASRTGFYEQY
TRBV10-1	TRBJ2-5	ASSGGQGDQETQY
TRBV14	TRBJ1-1	ASSQVKTENTEAF
TRBV10-2	TRBJ1-5	ASSTYSNQPQH
TRBV7-9	TRBJ2-7	ASSRGGLGSGVDEQY
TRBV10-2	TRBJ1-2	ASSEITGKGYT
TRBV10-1	TRBJ2-6	ASSEGSGANVLT
TRBV9	TRBJ1-6	ASSPSGGLNSPLH
TRBV11-2	TRBJ2-5	ASKRWSDESLETQY